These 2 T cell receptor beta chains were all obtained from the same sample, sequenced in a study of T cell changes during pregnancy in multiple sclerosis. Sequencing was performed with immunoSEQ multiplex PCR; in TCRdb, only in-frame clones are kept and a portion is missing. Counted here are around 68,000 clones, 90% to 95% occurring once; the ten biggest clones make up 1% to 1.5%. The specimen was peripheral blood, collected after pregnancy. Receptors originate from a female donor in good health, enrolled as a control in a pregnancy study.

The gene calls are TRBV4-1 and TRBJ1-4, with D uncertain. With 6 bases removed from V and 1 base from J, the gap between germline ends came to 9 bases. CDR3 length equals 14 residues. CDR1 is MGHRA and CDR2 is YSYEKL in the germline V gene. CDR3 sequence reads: CASRNLRTNEKLFF. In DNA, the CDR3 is TGCGCCAGCAGGAATTTGCGAACTAATGAAAAACTGTTTTTT.

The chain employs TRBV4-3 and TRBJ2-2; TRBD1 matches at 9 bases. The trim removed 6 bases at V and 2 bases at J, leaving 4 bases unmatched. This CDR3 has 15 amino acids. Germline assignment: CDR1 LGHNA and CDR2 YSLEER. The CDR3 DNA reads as TGCGCCAGCAGTGAGGGACAGGGTAACACCGGGGAGCTGTTTTTT. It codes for CASSEGQGNTGELFF.